This is a list of T cell receptor beta chains from one sample in a study of shared clonotypes between healthy human individuals. Profiled with immunoSEQ multiplex PCR; TCRdb holds only in-frame clones, not every one. The table records around 550,000 clones, 85% to 95% of them present only once. Sequenced input: naive CD8+ T cells sorted from blood. These receptors came from a woman under 40 in good health. Both conserved end residues are part of each CDR3. D genes are given only for firm matches. Expanded clones are given a class, and other clones once, few, many or no size at all.

clone_size d_call j_call v_call cdr3_aa cdr3_nt
- - TRBJ2-3 TRBV10-2 CASSESNSPRRYF TGCGCCAGCAGTGAGTCGAATTCTCCCCGGAGGTATTTT
- - TRBJ1-1 TRBV9 CASSGTSTEAFF TGTGCCAGCAGCGGCACGAGCACTGAAGCTTTCTTT
- - TRBJ2-3 TRBV4-2 CASSTYTDTQYF TGTGCCAGCAGTACTTACACAGATACGCAGTATTTT
- - TRBJ2-7 TRBV7-9 CASSLAEGSSYEQYF TGTGCCAGCAGCTTAGCAGAAGGAAGCTCCTACGAGCAGTACTTC
- - TRBJ2-7 TRBV7-9 CASSETGTEQYF TGTGCCAGCAGTGAGACGGGGACCGAGCAGTACTTC
- TRBD1 TRBJ2-7 TRBV28 CASSDLGQLTSYEQYF TGTGCCAGCAGTGACCTGGGACAGCTTACATCCTACGAGCAGTACTTC
- - TRBJ1-1 TRBV5-6 CASSFGTRQTEAFF TGTGCCAGCAGCTTCGGGACAAGGCAAACTGAAGCTTTCTTT
- - TRBJ1-1 TRBV2 CASSSASRPNTEAFF TGTGCCAGCAGTTCCGCTTCTCGGCCGAACACTGAAGCTTTCTTT
- TRBD1 TRBJ2-7 TRBV19 CASSPKGQGAPYEQYF TGTGCCAGTAGTCCGAAGGGACAGGGGGCCCCCTACGAGCAGTACTTC
- - TRBJ2-7 TRBV5-1 CASTPDSSYEQYF TGCGCCAGCACCCCAGATAGCTCCTACGAGCAGTACTTC
- - TRBJ1-2 TRBV19 CASSIQEVNYGYTF TGTGCCAGTAGTATTCAGGAAGTCAACTATGGCTACACCTTC
- TRBD1 TRBJ1-2 TRBV5-1 CASSIGTGPNYGYTF TGCGCCAGCAGCATCGGGACAGGGCCCAACTATGGCTACACCTTC
once - TRBJ1-2 TRBV6-5 CASSYHLSGNYGYTF TGTGCCAGCAGTTACCATCTCAGCGGGAACTATGGCTACACCTTC
- TRBD1 TRBJ1-2 TRBV28 CASSHGQGANGYTF TGTGCCAGCAGTCACGGACAGGGGGCAAACGGCTACACCTTC
- - TRBJ1-2 TRBV27 CASSFGSSYGYTF TGTGCCAGCAGTTTTGGTTCGTCCTATGGCTACACCTTC
- - TRBJ2-6 TRBV5-1 CASSLDGVSGANVLTF TGCGCCAGCAGCTTGGACGGCGTCTCTGGGGCCAACGTCCTGACTTTC
- TRBD1 TRBJ1-2 TRBV27 CASSPGTGGVGYGYTF TGTGCCAGCAGTCCCGGGACAGGGGGCGTGGGCTATGGCTACACCTTC
- TRBD2 TRBJ2-7 TRBV13 CASSSAGAIYF TGTGCCAGCAGCTCAGCGGGAGCGATCTACTTC
- - TRBJ2-1 TRBV13 CASSSDVFNEQFF TGTGCCAGCAGCTCGGACGTCTTCAATGAGCAGTTCTTC
- - TRBJ2-7 TRBV11-3 CASSLRLDALYEQYF TGTGCCAGCAGCTTAAGACTAGACGCTCTCTACGAGCAGTACTTC
- - TRBJ1-2 TRBV9 CASSVGRAANGYTF TGTGCCAGCAGCGTAGGCAGGGCGGCGAATGGCTACACCTTC
- - TRBJ1-2 TRBV19 CASSAIQGPYDGYTF TGTGCCAGTAGCGCGATACAGGGTCCTTATGATGGCTACACCTTC
- TRBD2 TRBJ2-2 TRBV7-7 CASRSGTLNTGELFF TGTGCCAGCAGGAGCGGGACCTTGAACACCGGGGAGCTGTTTTTT
- - TRBJ1-5 TRBV6-5 CASSASTGSGQPQHF TGTGCCAGCAGTGCCAGTACAGGGTCGGGACAGCCCCAGCATTTT
- - TRBJ1-3 TRBV29-1 CSVEWLDSSPGNTIYF TGCAGCGTTGAGTGGTTGGACAGTTCGCCTGGAAACACCATATATTTT
- TRBD2 TRBJ2-7 TRBV28 CASRHFPVGVGEGLDEQYF TGTGCCAGCAGGCACTTCCCAGTCGGGGTAGGGGAGGGCCTCGACGAGCAGTACTTC
once - TRBJ1-1 TRBV5-4 CASSPPANTEAFF TGTGCCAGCAGCCCCCCGGCAAACACTGAAGCTTTCTTT
- TRBD1 TRBJ1-6 TRBV27 CATTGGGYNSPLHF TGTGCCACCACAGGGGGTGGATATAATTCACCCCTCCACTTT
- - TRBJ2-7 TRBV6-1 CASSDIHGWEQYF TGTGCCAGCAGTGACATCCACGGATGGGAGCAGTACTTC
- TRBD1 TRBJ1-2 TRBV15 CATRPDRGLNYGYTF TGTGCCACCAGGCCGGACAGGGGACTAAACTATGGCTACACCTTC
- TRBD1 TRBJ1-4 TRBV28 CASSSHLYRDRVDSTNEKLFF TGTGCCAGCAGTTCCCACCTCTACCGGGACAGGGTCGACTCTACTAATGAAAAACTGTTTTTT
- - TRBJ2-7 TRBV5-6 CASSLKAARLSYEQYF TGTGCCAGCAGCTTGAAAGCGGCTAGACTCTCCTACGAGCAGTACTTC